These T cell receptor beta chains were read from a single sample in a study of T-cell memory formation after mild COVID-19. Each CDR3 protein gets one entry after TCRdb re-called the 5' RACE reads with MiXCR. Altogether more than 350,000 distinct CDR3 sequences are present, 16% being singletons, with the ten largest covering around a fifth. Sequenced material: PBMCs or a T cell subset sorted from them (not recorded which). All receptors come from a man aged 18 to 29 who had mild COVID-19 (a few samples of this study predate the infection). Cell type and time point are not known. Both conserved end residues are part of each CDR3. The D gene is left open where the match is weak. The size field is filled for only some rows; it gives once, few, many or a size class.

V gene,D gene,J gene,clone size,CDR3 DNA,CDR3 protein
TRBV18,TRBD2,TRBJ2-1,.,TGTGCCAGCTCACAGGGACTAGCAGAATACAATGAGCAGTTCTTC,CASSQGLAEYNEQFF
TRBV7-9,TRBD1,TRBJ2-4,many,TGTGCCAGCAGTCTAACAGGGGTATACGCCAAAAACATTCAGTACTTC,CASSLTGVYAKNIQYF
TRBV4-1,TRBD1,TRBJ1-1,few,TGCGCCAGCAGCCAAGCCTCGGACAGGGGGAACACTGAAGCTTTCTTT,CASSQASDRGNTEAFF
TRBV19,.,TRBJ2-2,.,TGTGCCAGTAGTATTTGGGGCACCGGGGAGCTGTTTTTT,CASSIWGTGELFF
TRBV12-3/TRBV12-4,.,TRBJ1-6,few,TGTGCCAGCAGTCCGTGGCGGGGGGTTAATTCACCCCTCCACTTT,CASSPWRGVNSPLHF
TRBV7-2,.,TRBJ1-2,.,TGTGCCAGCAGCTTAGCGGGGCTCGACTATGGCTACACCTTC,CASSLAGLDYGYTF
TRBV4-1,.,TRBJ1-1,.,TGCGCCAGCAGCCAAGATAGGGCAGGGTGGACTGAAGCTTTCTTT,CASSQDRAGWTEAFF
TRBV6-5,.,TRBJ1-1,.,TGTGCCAGCAGTTCCGTTACTTCGGGGAACACTGAAGCTTTCTTT,CASSSVTSGNTEAFF
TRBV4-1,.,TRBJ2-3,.,TGCGCCAGCAGCCAAGGGTATCAGGAATCCACAGATACGCAGTATTTT,CASSQGYQESTDTQYF
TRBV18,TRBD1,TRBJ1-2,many,TGTGCCAGCAGCCCCGGGACAGGGTATGGCTACACCTTC,CASSPGTGYGYTF
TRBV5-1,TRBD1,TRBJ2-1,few,TGCGCCAGCAGCTTGGCAGGGGGAATGTCCAATGAGCAGTTCTTC,CASSLAGGMSNEQFF
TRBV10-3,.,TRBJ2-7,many,TGTGCCATCAGTGACAGCTCCTACGAGCAGTACTTC,CAISDSSYEQYF
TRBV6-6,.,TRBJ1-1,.,TGTGCCAGCAGTTACTCGAATAGTCCCAGGAGGAACACTGAAGCTTTCTTT,CASSYSNSPRRNTEAFF
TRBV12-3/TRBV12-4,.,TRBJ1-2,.,TGTGCCAGCAGTTACAGGGTAGGGGATGGCTACACCTTC,CASSYRVGDGYTF
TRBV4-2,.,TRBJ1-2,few,TGTGCCAGCAGCCAAGATCAGGAGGGTGGGTATGGCTACACCTTC,CASSQDQEGGYGYTF
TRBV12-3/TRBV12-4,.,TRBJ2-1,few,TGTGCCAGCAGTGATTACGGTACTAACCATGAGCAGTTCTTC,CASSDYGTNHEQFF
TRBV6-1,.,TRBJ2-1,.,TGTGCCAGCAGTGAAGCGCTTGGAGGTTTATACAATGAGCAGTTCTTC,CASSEALGGLYNEQFF
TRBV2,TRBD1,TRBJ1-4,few,TGTGCCAGCAGGACAGGGAATGAAAAACTGTTTTTT,CASRTGNEKLFF
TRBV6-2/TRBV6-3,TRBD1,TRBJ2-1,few,TGTGCCAGCAGCTCTGATCAGGGGGCCTCCTACAATGAGCAGTTCTTC,CASSSDQGASYNEQFF
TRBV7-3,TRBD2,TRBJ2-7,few,TGTGCCAGCAGCTTAACGGGGACTAGCGGAGGCGAGCAGTACTTC,CASSLTGTSGGEQYF
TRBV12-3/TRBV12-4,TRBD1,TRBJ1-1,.,TGTGCCAGCAGTTTAGAGACAGGGGTCGGCACTGAAGCTTTCTTT,CASSLETGVGTEAFF
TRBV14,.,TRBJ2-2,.,TGTGCCAGCAGCCCTATTGGCCTTACCGGGGAGCTGTTTTTT,CASSPIGLTGELFF
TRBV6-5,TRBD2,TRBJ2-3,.,TGTGCCAGCAGTTACTCCTCACGGGGGGGGCCGCAGTATTTT,CASSYSSRGGPQYF
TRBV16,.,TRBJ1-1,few,TGTGCCAGCAGCCAACAGGGAATCGCTGAAGCTTTCTTT,CASSQQGIAEAFF
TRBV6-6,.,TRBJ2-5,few,TGTGCCAGCTGGGACGGAGGGACAACCCAGTACTTC,CASWDGGTTQYF
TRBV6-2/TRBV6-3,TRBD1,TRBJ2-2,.,TGTGCCAGCAGGCAGGGGGCTCCAAACACCGGGGAGCTGTTTTTT,CASRQGAPNTGELFF
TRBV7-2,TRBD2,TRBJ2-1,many,TGTGCCAGCAGCTTCACTAGCGGCGGCTGGGATGAGCAGTTCTTC,CASSFTSGGWDEQFF
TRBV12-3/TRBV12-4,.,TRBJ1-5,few,TGTGCCAGCAGGAGGTGGGAGGGGGGCAATCAGCCCCAGCATTTT,CASRRWEGGNQPQHF
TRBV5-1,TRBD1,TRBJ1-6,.,TGCGCCAGCAGCTTAACGGGACAGCGGAACGAGGCCCTCCACTTT,CASSLTGQRNEALHF
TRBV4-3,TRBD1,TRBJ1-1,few,TGCGCCAGCAGCCAAAGGACAGGGCGAACTGAAGCTTTCTTT,CASSQRTGRTEAFF
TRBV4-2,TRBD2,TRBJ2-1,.,TGTGCCAGCAGTCAAGTTTCAGCGGGGGGTGCCTACAATGAGCAGTTCTTC,CASSQVSAGGAYNEQFF
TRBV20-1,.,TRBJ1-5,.,TGCAGTGCTAAAGGGGGGGTCGGGCAGCCCCAGCATTTT,CSAKGGVGQPQHF
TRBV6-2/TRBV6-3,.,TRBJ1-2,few,TGTGCCAGCATTCTACGGGACTCCAATCCCCAGAGGGGCTACACCTTC,CASILRDSNPQRGYTF
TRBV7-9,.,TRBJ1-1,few,TGTGCCAGCAGCGTTAGGGGGAACACTGAAGCTTTCTTT,CASSVRGNTEAFF
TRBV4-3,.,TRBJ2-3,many,TGCGCCAGCAGCCAAGATCGGACTAGCACAGATACGCAGTATTTT,CASSQDRTSTDTQYF
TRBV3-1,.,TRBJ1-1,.,TGTGCCAGCAGCCGAGCGGAGTGGGGGAGGACTGAAGCTTTCTTT,CASSRAEWGRTEAFF
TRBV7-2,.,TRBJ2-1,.,TGTGCCAGCAGCCAGCCCCCTTTGGATGAGCAGTTCTTC,CASSQPPLDEQFF
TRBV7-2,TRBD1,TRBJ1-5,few,TGTGCCAGCAGCTTAGCACAGGGGTATAGCAATCAGCCCCAGCATTTT,CASSLAQGYSNQPQHF
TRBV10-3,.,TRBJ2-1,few,TGTGCCATCAGTGGCGGGGTGGGGAATGAGCAGTTCTTC,CAISGGVGNEQFF
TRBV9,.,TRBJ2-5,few,TGTGCCAGCAGCGTAGGCTTCAGAGAGACCCAGTACTTC,CASSVGFRETQYF
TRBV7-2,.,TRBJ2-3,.,TGTGCCAGCAGCGAAGTTACAGCTCAGGATACGCAGTATTTT,CASSEVTAQDTQYF
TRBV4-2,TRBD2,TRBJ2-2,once,TGTGCCAGCACTTACTCTAGCGGGGCGGGTTCGGGGGAGCTGTTTTTT,CASTYSSGAGSGELFF
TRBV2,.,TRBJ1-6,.,TGTGCCAGCAGGGCCCGACAGGAACGCTCCTATAATTCACCCCTCCACTTT,CASRARQERSYNSPLHF
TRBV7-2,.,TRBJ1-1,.,TGTGCCAGCAGCTCACGCCCGGGCTTTGAAGCTTTCTTT,CASSSRPGFEAFF
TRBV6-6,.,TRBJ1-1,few,TGTGCCAGCAGTCAATCAGGGGCTGAAGCTTTCTTT,CASSQSGAEAFF
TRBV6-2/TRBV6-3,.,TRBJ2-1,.,TGTGCCAGCAGTTACTCGGCTCAGTACAATGAGCAGTTCTTC,CASSYSAQYNEQFF
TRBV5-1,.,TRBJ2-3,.,TGCGCCAGCAGGGTGGGGCCCGCGGGGTACGCAGATACGCAGTATTTT,CASRVGPAGYADTQYF